This TCR beta chain emerged from a study of blood T cell repertoires in COVID-19. Study-level background: Sites in the United States, Italy and Spain provided acute and convalescent COVID-19 samples. T cells, B-cell-depleted T cells, or PBMCs supplied cDNA or gDNA.

In germline, CDR1 is SNHLY, CDR2 FYNNEI. With 3 bases removed from V and 1 base from J, the gap between germline ends came to 6 bases. The length of the CDR3 is 13 residues. This clone showed up just once. Authors' methods: Amplifying reference gene primers gave estimates of nucleated cell counts. Data came from immunoSEQ multiplex PCR; TCRdb stores just in-frame clones and leaves some out. That table is the source of V, J and clone size, and D and trimming were worked out from the DNA. The sample has approximately 200,000 clones, under 90% seen once; the top ten hold 1.5% to 2%. All enrollees were about 18 to 89 years old and from 25 or so US areas.

Sequencing input: PBMCs or T cells enriched from blood (not recorded which). The sequence derives from a man aged 60-69 years who had recovered from COVID-19. This chain uses TRBV2 with TRBJ1-1; D is undetermined. CDR3 amino acids: CASSDEQNTEAFF. The CDR3 nucleotides read TGTGCCAGCAGTGATGAACAGAACACTGAAGCTTTCTTT.